These T cell receptor beta chains were read from a single sample in a study of blood T cell repertoires in COVID-19. Method: immunoSEQ multiplex PCR; TCRdb's copy keeps in-frame clones and lacks some. The table has 150,000 or so clones, approximately 87% seen once. What was sequenced was peripheral blood. The receptors stem from a man at least 80 years old with acute or convalescent COVID-19. CDR3s include the opening cysteine and the closing phenylalanine or tryptophan. A D gene is named only where the DNA matches it firmly. Not every row has a clone size; where given, it reads once, few, many or a size class.

D gene	J gene	clone size	V gene	CDR3 protein	CDR3 DNA
TRBD2	TRBJ2-1	-	TRBV5-1	CASSMGTSGRGYNEQFF	TGCGCCAGCAGCATGGGGACTAGCGGGAGGGGATACAATGAGCAGTTCTTC
-	TRBJ2-7	-	TRBV27	CASSYQGSSYEQYF	TGTGCCAGCAGTTATCAGGGCTCCTCCTACGAGCAGTACTTC
TRBD1	TRBJ2-2	once	TRBV6-5	CASSYSRGTGGGELFF	TGTGCCAGCAGTTACTCCAGGGGGACAGGGGGCGGGGAGCTGTTTTTT
TRBD1	TRBJ2-2	-	TRBV5-1	CASSLAGTGSGELFF	TGCGCCAGCAGCTTGGCCGGGACAGGTTCCGGGGAGCTGTTTTTT
TRBD2	TRBJ2-5	few	TRBV30	CAWSWRELETQYF	TGTGCCTGGAGTTGGCGGGAGCTTGAGACCCAGTACTTC
-	TRBJ1-1	-	TRBV4-1	CASSQGEGRGEAFF	TGCGCCAGCAGCCAAGGGGAAGGCAGGGGCGAAGCTTTCTTT
-	TRBJ1-2	-	TRBV5-1	CASSFGDTTPGGYTF	TGCGCCAGCAGCTTTGGGGACACCACCCCGGGGGGCTACACCTTC
TRBD1	TRBJ1-4	-	TRBV11-2	CASSLDPGGAEKLFF	TGTGCCAGCAGCTTAGATCCAGGGGGCGCGGAAAAACTGTTTTTT
-	TRBJ1-6	-	TRBV7-2	CASSPRGGNSPLHF	TGTGCCAGCAGCCCACGGGGGGGGAATTCACCCCTCCACTTT
TRBD1	TRBJ2-2	few	TRBV5-1	CASSLPGQGTGELFF	TGCGCCAGCAGCTTACCGGGACAGGGAACCGGGGAGCTGTTTTTT
TRBD2	TRBJ2-5	-	TRBV4-2	CASSQDRAGPYMTQYF	TGTGCCAGCAGCCAAGATAGAGCGGGACCTTATATGACCCAGTACTTC
TRBD1	TRBJ2-2	-	TRBV18	CASSLGQGNTGELFF	TGTGCCAGCTCACTTGGACAGGGGAACACCGGGGAGCTGTTTTTT
TRBD1	TRBJ1-2	once	TRBV7-6	CASSPNHRGQTGYTF	TGTGCCAGCAGCCCGAATCACAGGGGGCAAACTGGCTACACCTTC
TRBD2	TRBJ2-3	-	TRBV4-1	CASSQERAGTSGSTDTQYF	TGCGCCAGCAGCCAAGAGAGGGCCGGGACTAGCGGTAGCACAGATACGCAGTATTTT
-	TRBJ1-1	-	TRBV27	CASRMDMNTEAFF	TGTGCCAGCAGGATGGACATGAACACTGAAGCTTTCTTT
-	TRBJ1-4	-	TRBV5-1	CASSLERGAYEKLFF	TGCGCCAGCAGCTTGGAGCGCGGTGCGTATGAAAAACTGTTTTTT
-	TRBJ2-7	-	TRBV28	CASSSQYEQYF	TGTGCCAGCAGCTCACAATACGAGCAGTACTTC
TRBD1	TRBJ2-1	few	TRBV28	CAGQGRYNEQFF	TGTGCCGGACAGGGTCGCTACAATGAGCAGTTCTTC
-	TRBJ1-1	once	TRBV2	CASVKEDTEAFF	TGTGCCAGCGTCAAGGAGGACACTGAAGCTTTCTTT
TRBD1	TRBJ1-1	-	TRBV29-1	CSVERAGGTEAFF	TGCAGCGTTGAGAGGGCAGGGGGCACTGAAGCTTTCTTT
-	TRBJ1-3	-	TRBV2	CASSEMVGGTGNTIYF	TGTGCCAGCAGTGAAATGGTGGGAGGGACTGGAAACACCATATATTTT
TRBD1	TRBJ1-5	-	TRBV6-5	CASRLDRGYNQPQHF	TGTGCCAGCAGACTCGACAGGGGATACAATCAGCCCCAGCATTTT
TRBD1	TRBJ2-4	-	TRBV5-1	CASRDSKNIQYF	TGCGCCAGCCGGGACAGCAAAAACATTCAGTACTTC
TRBD2	TRBJ2-1	-	TRBV24-1	CATSDRGTSGGHYNEQFF	TGTGCCACCAGTGACCGAGGGACTAGCGGGGGCCACTACAATGAGCAGTTCTTC
-	TRBJ2-5	-	TRBV7-2	CASSLSMETQYF	TGTGCCAGCAGCTTATCTATGGAGACCCAGTACTTC
-	TRBJ2-7	-	TRBV12-2	CASRLSPVRGSSSYEQYF	TGTGCAAGTCGCTTATCTCCGGTTCGGGGGTCTAGCTCCTACGAGCAGTACTTC
-	TRBJ1-5	-	TRBV6-2/TRBV6-3	CASSFQNGQPQHF	TGTGCCAGCAGTTTCCAAAACGGTCAGCCCCAGCATTTT
-	TRBJ1-5	once	TRBV19	CATAGGSYRNQPQHF	TGTGCCACCGCGGGGGGGTCGTACCGCAATCAGCCCCAGCATTTT
-	TRBJ2-7	-	TRBV5-4	CASSRGTGPSTYEQYF	TGTGCCAGCAGCCGTGGGACTGGCCCCTCAACCTACGAGCAGTACTTC
-	TRBJ2-7	-	TRBV5-1	CASSSPGQQVYEQYF	TGCGCCAGCAGCTCACCGGGACAACAGGTCTACGAGCAGTACTTC
-	TRBJ2-3	-	TRBV18	CASSPAGPTDTQYF	TGTGCCAGCTCACCAGCGGGGCCCACAGATACGCAGTATTTT
-	TRBJ1-1	-	TRBV6-5	CASSYLTAANTEAFF	TGTGCCAGCAGTTACTTGACGGCGGCGAACACTGAAGCTTTCTTT
-	TRBJ1-2	-	TRBV5-1	CASSFGSSYGYTF	TGCGCCAGCAGCTTCGGGTCTTCCTATGGCTACACCTTC
TRBD1	TRBJ1-6	-	TRBV28	CASSFPAGQGFSPLHF	TGTGCCAGCAGTTTTCCCGCGGGACAGGGGTTCTCACCCCTCCACTTT
-	TRBJ1-5	few	TRBV5-1	CASSFSSNQPQHF	TGCGCCAGCAGCTTTTCAAGCAATCAGCCCCAGCATTTT
TRBD1	TRBJ2-3	-	TRBV14	CATHRYRGLEDTQYF	TGTGCCACCCACAGGTACAGGGGGCTTGAAGATACGCAGTATTTT
TRBD1	TRBJ2-7	-	TRBV9	CASSLTGTGFFYEQYF	TGTGCCAGCAGCCTCACCGGGACAGGGTTCTTCTACGAGCAGTACTTC
-	TRBJ2-4	-	TRBV7-9	CASSLEFGRGAKNIQYF	TGTGCCAGCAGCTTAGAATTCGGCAGGGGAGCCAAAAACATTCAGTACTTC
TRBD1	TRBJ1-6	-	TRBV7-9	CASSLQGDGSPLHF	TGTGCCAGCAGCTTACAGGGGGACGGTTCACCCCTCCACTTT
TRBD2	TRBJ2-5	-	TRBV13	CASSLETSEETQYF	TGTGCCAGCAGCTTAGAGACTAGCGAGGAGACCCAGTACTTC
-	TRBJ1-2	-	TRBV6-4	CASSQQGSGGYTF	TGTGCCAGCAGTCAACAGGGATCGGGGGGCTACACCTTC
TRBD2	TRBJ2-1	-	TRBV2	CASSEPPGTSGIEQFF	TGTGCCAGCAGTGAACCACCCGGGACTAGCGGGATCGAGCAGTTCTTC
TRBD2	TRBJ2-5	-	TRBV27	CASSPSGRQETQYF	TGTGCCAGCAGTCCTAGCGGGAGGCAAGAGACCCAGTACTTC
-	TRBJ2-5	-	TRBV5-6	CASSLAAKAAQYF	TGTGCCAGCAGCTTGGCTGCCAAAGCGGCCCAGTACTTC
-	TRBJ1-3	-	TRBV9	CASSNQGRGNTIYF	TGTGCCAGCAGCAACCAGGGCCGAGGAAACACCATATATTTT
-	TRBJ1-5	-	TRBV7-8	CASSLGQAVNQPQHF	TGTGCCAGCAGCTTAGGACAGGCAGTCAATCAGCCCCAGCATTTT
-	TRBJ1-2	-	TRBV6-5	CASKDTWGGYTF	TGTGCCAGCAAAGACACCTGGGGCGGCTACACCTTC
TRBD1	TRBJ1-5	-	TRBV10-3	CASAGGINQPQHF	TGTGCCAGTGCAGGGGGAATCAATCAGCCCCAGCATTTT
-	TRBJ2-7	-	TRBV10-3	CAISEIGQGNSYEQYF	TGTGCCATCAGTGAGATCGGGCAGGGGAACTCCTACGAGCAGTACTTC
-	TRBJ2-3	-	TRBV3-1/TRBV3-2	CASRRSGVGHDTQYF	TGTGCCAGCAGACGGTCCGGGGTTGGCCATGATACGCAGTATTTT
-	TRBJ2-6	-	TRBV7-9	CASSPSGLVSGANVLTF	TGTGCCAGCAGCCCATCCGGTTTGGTATCTGGGGCCAACGTCCTGACTTTC
TRBD2	TRBJ2-2	-	TRBV2	CASRDSGLAAGELFF	TGTGCCAGCAGGGACTCGGGACTAGCGGCCGGGGAGCTGTTTTTT
-	TRBJ2-7	-	TRBV28	CASSGGGTKTYEQYF	TGTGCCAGCTCCGGAGGCGGGACCAAAACCTACGAGCAGTACTTC
-	TRBJ2-4	-	TRBV23-1	CASSQRRGNIQYF	TGCGCCAGCAGTCAACGAAGGGGAAACATTCAGTACTTC
-	TRBJ2-6	-	TRBV5-4	CASSFMVRRSGANVLTF	TGTGCCAGCAGCTTTATGGTCCGGAGGAGTGGGGCCAACGTCCTGACTTTC